Listed here are 11 T cell receptor beta chains from one sample, sequenced in a study of T cell clonality in common variable immunodeficiency. The assay was immunoSEQ multiplex PCR, and TCRdb's table has in-frame clones only and misses some. The sample contains about 52,000 clones, none of them singletons. The sample consisted of peripheral blood mononuclear cells. The source is a person aged 18 to 69 in good health.

This clone was seen ten or more times. The read ends 3 residues shy of where the CDR3 ends; the end is completed using the germline J gene. The same CDR3 can be traced to other DNA sequences in this sample. J is TRBJ2-3 and V is TRBV20-1, with D perhaps TRBD1 (6 bases). The V end lost 3 bases, the J end lost 4 bases, and 20 bases lay between the germline ends. This CDR3 has 16 residues. Germline assignment: CDR1 DFQATT and CDR2 SNEGSKA (reference sequence). The CDR3 here is CSASARGGVRADTQYF. The part of the CDR3 DNA that was read is TGCAGTGCTAGCGCCAGGGGCGGCGTTCGGGCAGATACG.

This clone has ten or more counts. The CDR3 extends 3 residues past the end of the read, so its final part is completed from the germline J gene. The chain combines TRBV7-3 with TRBJ2-5, with 8 bases identical to TRBD2. Looked up from germline, CDR1 is SGHTA and CDR2 is FQGTGA. V was pared by 1 base and J by 5 bases, with 6 bases of the junction left unmatched. The CDR3 is 15 amino acids. Incomplete CDR3 DNA: TGTGCCAGCAGCTTAAGAGCCGGGACTAGTGAGACC. Amino acid sequence: CASSLRAGTSET. The full CDR3 is CASSLRAGTSETQYF.

In regard to this clone: The CDR3 end is not reached by the read, which stops 3 residues before it; the germline J gene fills it in. This chain joins TRBV7-2 and TRBJ2-3, with D perhaps matching TRBD1 (5 bases). CDR3 length equals 15 residues. Germline CDR1 and CDR2: SGHTA and FQGNSA. V gave up 2 bases and J gave up 3 bases, with 12 bases separating them. CDR3 DNA, as far as it was read: TGTGCCAGCAGCTTAACCTTCACAGGTACAGATACG. Its translation: CASSLTFTGTDT. The full CDR3 is CASSLTFTGTDTQYF.

Regarding this clone: The read falls 3 residues short of the CDR3 end, and the missing part is taken from the germline J gene. The J gene is TRBJ1-4, the V gene TRBV7-2, with D perhaps TRBD1 (6 bases). Germline CDR1 and CDR2: SGHTA and FQGNSA. The CDR3 is made up of 13 amino acids. The CDR3 region is CASSHGQNSPLFF. The sequenced part of the CDR3 DNA is TGTGCCAGCAGCCATGGACAGAATTCACCA.

This clone was counted at least ten times. CDR3 DNA (partial): TGTGCCATCAGTGAGTCGAAGGGGCTAGGGCAGCCC. Its translation is CAISESKGLGQP. The whole CDR3 is CAISESKGLGQPQHF. The rearrangement uses TRBV10-3 and TRBJ1-5; the D gene is possibly TRBD1 (5 bases). The read terminates 3 residues before the CDR3 end, so the remaining end is supplied by the germline J gene. Trimming stripped 0 bases from V and 7 bases from J, with 13 bases between. Germline-derived CDR1 and CDR2 are ENHRY and SYGVKD. The CDR3 is 15 amino acids.

This clone was counted many times. The read terminates 3 residues ahead of where the CDR3 ends, so the germline J gene completes it. The J gene is TRBJ1-2, the V gene TRBV19; TRBD1 matches at 7 bases. The CDR3 contains 14 residues. The J segment lost 5 bases and the V segment lost 4 bases, leaving 7 bases of the junction unmatched. Germline V gene lookup returns CDR1 LNHDA and CDR2 SQIVND (reference sequence). The DNA read from the CDR3 is TGTGCCAGTAGTAACAGACAGGGCACTTATGGC. Translating it yields CASSNRQGTYG. The whole CDR3 is CASSNRQGTYGYTF. Using reference TRBV19 and TRBJ1-2 for the parts outside the CDR3, the full variable domain is DGGITQSPKYLFRKEGQNVTLSCEQNLNHDAMYWYRQDPGQGLRLIYYSQIVNDFQKGDIAEGYSVSREKKESFPLTVTSAQKNPTAFYLCASSNRQGTYGYTFGSGTRLTVV.

This clone was picked up a small number of times. The read finishes 3 residues shy of the CDR3 end, and the germline J gene is used to complete it. The chain recombines TRBV30 with TRBJ1-5, with TRBD1 identical over 10 bases. CDR1 GTSNPN and CDR2 SVGIG come from the germline V gene (reference sequence). This CDR3 is built from 15 residues. V dropped 5 bases and J dropped 2; count of bases not matched to a gene: 6. This CDR3 reads CAWGTGTGGNQPQHF. The CDR3 DNA, read in part, is TGTGCCTGGGGAACCGGGACAGGGGGCAATCAGCCC. Using reference TRBV30 and TRBJ1-5 for the parts outside the CDR3, the full variable domain is SQTIHQWPATLVQPVGSPLSLECTVEGTSNPNLYWYRQAAGRGLQLLFYSVGIGQISSEVPQNLSASRPQDRQFILSSKKLLLSDSGFYLCAWGTGTGGNQPQHFGDGTRLSIL.

Turning to this clone: From the germline J gene comes the end of the CDR3, since the read stops 3 residues before it. The chain couples TRBV30 to TRBJ1-2, with no clear D. CDR1 is GTSNPN, CDR2 SVGIG, per germline (reference sequence). This CDR3 is built from 12 residues. CDR3 protein: CAWSRTHNDYTF. The part of the CDR3 DNA that was read is TGTGCCTGGAGTCGAACCCACAATGAC.

This clone was seen at least ten times. Coverage ceases 3 residues before the CDR3 finishes, and the germline J gene fills in the end. The V gene is TRBV7-9, the J gene TRBJ2-7; D may be TRBD2 (5 bases). Germline V gene sequence: CDR1 SEHNR, CDR2 FQNEAQ (reference sequence). CDR3 length: 14 amino acids. The germline V and J ends were trimmed by 2 bases and 5 bases, with 13 bases remaining between them. CDR3 bases read: TGTGCCAGCAGCTTAAGTTCGGGGTTCCACGAG. Translation gives CASSLSSGFHE. The full CDR3 is CASSLSSGFHEQYF.

This clone was seen many times. The missing CDR3 end, 3 residues past where the read stops, is filled in from the germline J gene. V gene TRBV6-1 combines with J gene TRBJ1-2; 7 bases line up with TRBD1. This CDR3 contains 13 residues. Losses at the gene ends were 4 bases for V and 1 base for J; bases not matched to a gene: 0. Germline V CDR1 and CDR2: MNHNS, SASEGT. Incomplete CDR3 DNA: TGTGCCAGCAGTGGACAGGGTAACTATGGC. Its translation is CASSGQGNYG. The full CDR3 reads CASSGQGNYGYTF.

Concerning this clone: From the germline J gene comes the end of the CDR3, since the read stops 3 residues before it. The V gene is TRBV30, the J gene TRBJ1-4, with 7 bases matching TRBD1. CDR1 GTSNPN and CDR2 SVGIG come from the germline V gene (reference sequence). The CDR3 totals 13 residues. CDR3 residues: CASRRDSYSPLFF. Partial CDR3 DNA: TGTGCCTCCCGAAGGGACAGCTATTCACCA.